This T cell receptor (beta chain) stems from a study of regulatory T cells in long-lasting Graves disease. Looking at the study overall: By definition, persistent Graves' disease involved antithyroid drugs for over 5 years alongside positive TSH receptor antibodies.

To make TCR beta libraries, researchers used iRepertoire HTBI primers and Arm-PCR of CDR3 regions. TCRdb re-analysed the multiplex PCR reads in MiXCR, keeping a single row per CDR3 protein. Among 420,000 or so distinct CDR3 sequences, about 20% were seen once, and the ten largest hold roughly 30%. Germline V gene sequence: CDR1 SGHRS, CDR2 YFSETQ. The CDR3 has 16 amino acids. Trimming stripped 1 base from V and 5 bases from J, with 18 bases between. Time point reported: persistent/refractory GD, antithyroid drugs over 5 years with positive TRAb. PBMCs provided the RNA from which the TCR library was made. The patients were enrolled through endocrinology in Xi'an, China.

V gene TRBV5-1 combines with J gene TRBJ2-5; D unresolved. This receptor was taken from a female donor with Graves disease. The specimen comprised peripheral blood mononuclear cells (PBMCs), sampled when the disease was refractory, from a patient treated with antithyroid drugs. The CDR3 DNA reads TGCGCCAGCAGCTTGAGGGCTAACCTAGTACGGGAGACCCAGTACTTC. Translated, it gives CASSLRANLVRETQYF.